This passage covers 13 T cell receptor beta chains from one sample sequenced in a study of T cell responses to AZD1222 COVID-19 vaccine. The repertoire was sequenced with immunoSEQ multiplex PCR; TCRdb's copy has only in-frame clones and lacks some. Of around 200,000 clones in the sample, around 88% were seen once. Sequences were derived from peripheral blood, sampled on day 0 of AZD1222 vaccination. The receptors were sampled from an adult in good health.

The chain recombines TRBV15 with TRBJ1-5; D uncertain. The length of the CDR3 is 17 residues. The germline gives CDR1 LNHNV, CDR2 YYDKDF (reference sequence). V dropped 3 bases and J dropped 3 bases, with 18 bases sitting between them. The CDR3 coding sequence is TGTGCCACCAGCAGCCTTCCCCCCACACGGAACAATCAGCCCCAGCATTTT. Amino acids: CATSSLPPTRNNQPQHF.

The CDR3 protein is CASSLSRDYEQYF. CDR3 coding DNA: TGTGCCAGCAGTTTAAGCCGGGACTACGAGCAGTACTTC. This chain joins TRBV27 and TRBJ2-7; D perhaps matches TRBD2 (5 bases). The V and J ends lost 2 bases and 3 bases respectively, with 8 bases between them. Germline lookup yields CDR1 MNHEY and CDR2 SMNVEV (reference sequence). This CDR3 has 13 amino acids.

The V and J genes are TRBV7-9 and TRBJ2-6; TRBD2 matches at 7 bases. Trimming removed 1 base from V and 7 bases from J; junction bases left unmatched: 10. Germline V gives CDR1 SEHNR, CDR2 FQNEAQ (reference sequence). The CDR3 covers 17 residues. This chain's CDR3 is CASSLVGTGGEANVLTF. The CDR3 DNA sequence: TGTGCCAGCAGCTTAGTGGGCACTGGGGGGGAAGCCAACGTCCTGACTTTC.

J is TRBJ1-4 and V is TRBV19, with 8 bases identical to TRBD1. The V and J ends lost 3 bases and 1 base, in that order; junction bases with no gene match: 7. The CDR3 is 17 amino acids. Germline V CDR1 and CDR2: LNHDA, SQIVND (reference sequence). The CDR3 nucleotides read TGTGCCAGTAGTATCCAGGGGGCGCAGGGAACTAATGAAAAACTGTTTTTT. Its protein product is CASSIQGAQGTNEKLFF.

The chain combines TRBV6-2 or TRBV6-3 with TRBJ2-3, with D perhaps matching TRBD1 (5 bases). Looked up from germline, CDR1 is MNHEY and CDR2 is SVGEGT. V lost 2 bases and J lost 7, with 10 bases in between. The CDR3 runs to 13 residues. The CDR3 loop reads CASSYGAEYTQYF. Here the CDR3 DNA reads TGTGCCAGCAGTTACGGGGCGGAGTATACGCAGTATTTT.

The CDR3 nucleotides read TGTGCCACCAGCAGAGCCCCGGGACCCTACGAGCAGTACTTC. Its translation: CATSRAPGPYEQYF. The V call is TRBV15, the J call TRBJ2-7; D is possibly TRBD1 or TRBD2 (5 bases each). The CDR3 runs to 14 residues. Germline CDR1 and CDR2: LNHNV and YYDKDF (reference sequence). V was shortened by 1 base and J by 2 bases, with 9 bases between the two germline ends.

This rearrangement joins TRBV10-3 to TRBJ1-2, with D perhaps matching TRBD1 (5 bases). Germline V gives CDR1 ENHRY, CDR2 SYGVKD. The CDR3 covers 13 residues. Trimming removed 5 bases at V and 2 bases at J, with 9 bases between. CDR3 bases: TGTGCCATCAGTCAGGAGGGGAACTATGGCTACACCTTC. Protein: CAISQEGNYGYTF.

The genes are TRBV7-9 and TRBJ1-2; 8 positions agree with TRBD1. CDR1 is SEHNR and CDR2 is FQNEAQ in the germline V gene (reference sequence). The CDR3 has 13 amino acids. V dropped 4 bases and J dropped 2; count of bases not matched to a gene: 0. CDR3 nucleotides: TGTGCCAGCAGCTGGACAGGGAACTATGGCTACACCTTC. Translation: CASSWTGNYGYTF.

This chain connects TRBV15 to TRBJ2-1, with TRBD1 matching over 8 bases. The CDR3 runs 18 residues. From germline, CDR1 is LNHNV and CDR2 YYDKDF (reference sequence). With V trimmed by 0 bases and J by 2 bases, 9 bases remained unmatched. CDR3 DNA sequence: TGTGCCACCAGCAGAGATCACAGCTGGGGACAGGCCTACAATGAGCAGTTCTTC. Amino acid sequence: CATSRDHSWGQAYNEQFF.

V usage is TRBV20-1 and J usage is TRBJ2-5; 10 bases agree with TRBD1. With V trimmed by 3 bases and J by 5 bases, 15 bases remained unmatched. Germline V lookup: CDR1 DFQATT, CDR2 SNEGSKA (reference sequence). The CDR3 length is 17 residues. The CDR3, as DNA: TGCAGTGCTAGTCCGGCGACAGGGGGCAGCTTAGAGGAGACCCAGTACTTC. Protein product: CSASPATGGSLEETQYF.

The chain has TRBV4-2 and TRBJ2-1, with 12 bases lining up with TRBD2. Trimming removed 3 bases from V and 9 bases from J; junction bases left unmatched: 12. Germline V CDR1 and CDR2: LGHNA, YNFKEQ. The CDR3 is 17 residues long. CDR3: CASSQARLAGAGGEQFF. The CDR3 DNA is TGTGCCAGCAGCCAGGCGAGACTAGCGGGGGCGGGTGGTGAGCAGTTCTTC.

The chain couples TRBV4-3 to TRBJ2-1; D unclear. The ends were cut back, 4 bases at V and 4 bases at J, with 8 bases in the middle. The CDR3 covers 13 residues. Germline V gives CDR1 LGHNA, CDR2 YSLEER. The CDR3 is CASSRAEYNEQFF. The DNA of the CDR3 is TGCGCCAGCAGCCGGGCGGAGTACAATGAGCAGTTCTTC.

This chain connects TRBV4-1 to TRBJ2-4; tentatively, D is TRBD1 (6 bases). The CDR3 sequence is 16 residues long. The ends were cut back, 4 bases at V and 2 bases at J, with 15 bases in the middle. The germline V gene encodes CDR1 MGHRA and CDR2 YSYEKL. This chain's CDR3 is CASSLKGVASKNIQYF. The CDR3 nucleotides read TGCGCCAGCAGCCTAAAGGGGGTTGCGTCCAAAAACATTCAGTACTTC.